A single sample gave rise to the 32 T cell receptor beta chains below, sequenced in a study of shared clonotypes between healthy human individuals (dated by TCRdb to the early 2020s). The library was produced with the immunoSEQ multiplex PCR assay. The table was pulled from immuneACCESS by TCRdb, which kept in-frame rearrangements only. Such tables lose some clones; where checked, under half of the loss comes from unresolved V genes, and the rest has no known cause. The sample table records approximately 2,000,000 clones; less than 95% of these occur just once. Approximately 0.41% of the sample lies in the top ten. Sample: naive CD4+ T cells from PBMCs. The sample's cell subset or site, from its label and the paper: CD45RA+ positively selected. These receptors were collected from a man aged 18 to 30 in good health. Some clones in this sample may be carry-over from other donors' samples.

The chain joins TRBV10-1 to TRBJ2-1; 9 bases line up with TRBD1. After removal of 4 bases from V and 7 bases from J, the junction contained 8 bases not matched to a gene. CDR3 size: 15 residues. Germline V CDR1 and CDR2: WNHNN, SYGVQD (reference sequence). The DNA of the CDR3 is TGCGCCAGCAGTGCACAGGGGGCCCGCCGAAATGAGCAGTTCTTC. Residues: CASSAQGARRNEQFF.

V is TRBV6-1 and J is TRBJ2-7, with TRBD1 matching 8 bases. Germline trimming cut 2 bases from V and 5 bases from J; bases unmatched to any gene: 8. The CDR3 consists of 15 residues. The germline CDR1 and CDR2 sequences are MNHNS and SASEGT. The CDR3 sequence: CASSELGTGSHEQYF. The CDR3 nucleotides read TGTGCCAGCAGTGAATTGGGGACAGGATCCCACGAGCAGTACTTC.

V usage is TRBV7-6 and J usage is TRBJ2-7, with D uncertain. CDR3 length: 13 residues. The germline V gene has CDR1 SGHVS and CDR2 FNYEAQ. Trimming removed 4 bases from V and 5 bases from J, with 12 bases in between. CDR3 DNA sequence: TGTGCCAGCAGCTCGTTCCGGGCTAACGAGCAGTACTTC. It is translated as CASSSFRANEQYF.

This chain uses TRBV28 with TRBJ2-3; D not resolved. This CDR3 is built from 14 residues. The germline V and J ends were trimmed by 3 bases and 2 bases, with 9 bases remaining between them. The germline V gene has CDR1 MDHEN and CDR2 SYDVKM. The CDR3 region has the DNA TGTGCCAGCAGTTTGGTCCCTTCCACAGATACGCAGTATTTT. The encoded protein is CASSLVPSTDTQYF.

CDR3: CASSGASGTNEQYF. The CDR3 bases are TGTGCCAGCAGTGGGGCTAGCGGGACTAACGAGCAGTACTTC. The chain recombines TRBV6-1 with TRBJ2-7; 9 bases map to TRBD2. The J segment lost 5 bases and the V segment lost 4 bases, leaving 6 bases of the junction unmatched. Germline CDR1 MNHNS, CDR2 SASEGT. CDR3 length: 14 residues.

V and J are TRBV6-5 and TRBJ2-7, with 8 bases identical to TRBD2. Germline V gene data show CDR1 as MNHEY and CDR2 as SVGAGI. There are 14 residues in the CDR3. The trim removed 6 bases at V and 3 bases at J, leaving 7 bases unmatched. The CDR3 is CASSVPGTSYEQYF. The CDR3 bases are TGTGCCAGCAGCGTACCCGGGACTAGCTACGAGCAGTACTTC.

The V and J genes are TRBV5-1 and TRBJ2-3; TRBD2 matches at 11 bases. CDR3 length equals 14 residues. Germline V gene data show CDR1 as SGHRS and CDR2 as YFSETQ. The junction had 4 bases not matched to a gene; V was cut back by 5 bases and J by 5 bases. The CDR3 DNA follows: TGCGCCAGCAGGGCGACTAGCGGGGTAGATACGCAGTATTTT. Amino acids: CASRATSGVDTQYF.

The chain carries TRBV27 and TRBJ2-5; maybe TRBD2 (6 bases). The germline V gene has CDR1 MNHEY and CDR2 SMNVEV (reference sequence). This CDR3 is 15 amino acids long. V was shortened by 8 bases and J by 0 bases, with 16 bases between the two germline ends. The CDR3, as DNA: TGTGCCAGCGACGGTCGGGGGAGGTACCAAGAGACCCAGTACTTC. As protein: CASDGRGRYQETQYF.

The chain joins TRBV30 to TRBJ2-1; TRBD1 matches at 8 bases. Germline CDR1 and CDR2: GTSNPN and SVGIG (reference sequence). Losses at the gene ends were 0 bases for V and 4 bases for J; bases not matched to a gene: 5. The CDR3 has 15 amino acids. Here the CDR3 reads CAWSVGTGFYNEQFF. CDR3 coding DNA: TGTGCCTGGAGTGTCGGGACAGGCTTTTACAATGAGCAGTTCTTC.

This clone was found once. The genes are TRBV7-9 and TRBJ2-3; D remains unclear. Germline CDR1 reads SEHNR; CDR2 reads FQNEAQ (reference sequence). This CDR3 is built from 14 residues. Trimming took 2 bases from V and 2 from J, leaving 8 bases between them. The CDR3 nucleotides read TGTGCCAGCAGCTTATTGGGGTTCACAGATACGCAGTATTTT. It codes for CASSLLGFTDTQYF.

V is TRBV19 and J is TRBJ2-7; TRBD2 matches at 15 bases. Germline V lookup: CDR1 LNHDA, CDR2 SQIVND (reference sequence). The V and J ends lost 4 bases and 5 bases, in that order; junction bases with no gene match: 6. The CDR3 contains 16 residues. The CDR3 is CASSTGLAGGGHEQYF. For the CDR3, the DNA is TGTGCCAGTAGTACGGGACTAGCGGGAGGCGGGCACGAGCAGTACTTC. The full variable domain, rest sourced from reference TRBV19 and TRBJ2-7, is DGGITQSPKYLFRKEGQNVTLSCEQNLNHDAMYWYRQDPGQGLRLIYYSQIVNDFQKGDIAEGYSVSREKKESFPLTVTSAQKNPTAFYLCASSTGLAGGGHEQYFGPGTRLTVT.

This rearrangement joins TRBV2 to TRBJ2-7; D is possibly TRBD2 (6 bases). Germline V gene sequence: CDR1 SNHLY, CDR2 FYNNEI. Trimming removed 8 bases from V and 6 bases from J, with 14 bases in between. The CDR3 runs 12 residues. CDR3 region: CASWRDVAEQYF. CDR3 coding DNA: TGTGCCAGCTGGAGGGACGTGGCCGAGCAGTACTTC.

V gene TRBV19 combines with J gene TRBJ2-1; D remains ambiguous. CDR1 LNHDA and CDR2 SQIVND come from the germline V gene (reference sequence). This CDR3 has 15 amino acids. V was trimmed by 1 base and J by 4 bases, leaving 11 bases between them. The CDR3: CASSIGAEPYNEQFF. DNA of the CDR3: TGTGCCAGTAGTATAGGGGCGGAGCCATACAATGAGCAGTTCTTC.

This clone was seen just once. CDR3 DNA sequence: TGTGCCAGCTCACCACCGGCCCAGGGCGCGAACACCGGGGAGCTGTTTTTT. This encodes CASSPPAQGANTGELFF. The J gene is TRBJ2-2, the V gene TRBV18; D possibly corresponds to TRBD1 (5 bases). V lost 0 bases, J lost 0 bases, and 11 bases lay in between. The length of the CDR3 is 17 residues. Germline-derived CDR1 and CDR2 are KGHSH and LQKENI.

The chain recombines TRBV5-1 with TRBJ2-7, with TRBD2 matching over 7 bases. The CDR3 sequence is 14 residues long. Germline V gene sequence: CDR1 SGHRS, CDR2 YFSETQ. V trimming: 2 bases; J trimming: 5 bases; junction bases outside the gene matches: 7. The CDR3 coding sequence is TGCGCCAGCAGCTTAACATTGGGAGGGGACGAGCAGTACTTC. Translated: CASSLTLGGDEQYF. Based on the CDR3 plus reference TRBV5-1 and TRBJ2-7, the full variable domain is KAGVTQTPRYLIKTRGQQVTLSCSPISGHRSVSWYQQTPGQGLQFLFEYFSETQRNKGNFPGRFSGRQFSNSRSEMNVSTLELGDSALYLCASSLTLGGDEQYFGPGTRLTVT.

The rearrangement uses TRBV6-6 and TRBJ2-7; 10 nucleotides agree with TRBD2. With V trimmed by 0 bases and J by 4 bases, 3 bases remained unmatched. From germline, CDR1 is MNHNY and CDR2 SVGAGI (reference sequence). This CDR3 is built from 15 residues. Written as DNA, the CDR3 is TGTGCCAGCAGTTACTCGGCAGCGGGAGGGTACGAGCAGTACTTC. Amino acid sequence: CASSYSAAGGYEQYF.

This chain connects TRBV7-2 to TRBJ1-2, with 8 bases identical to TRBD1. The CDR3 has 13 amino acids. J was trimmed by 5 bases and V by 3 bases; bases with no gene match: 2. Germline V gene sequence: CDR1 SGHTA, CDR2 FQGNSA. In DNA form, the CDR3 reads TGTGCCAGCAGCTTGAGACAGGGGTATGGCTACACCTTC. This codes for CASSLRQGYGYTF. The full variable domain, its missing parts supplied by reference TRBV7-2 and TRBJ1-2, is GAGVSQSPSNKVTEKGKDVELRCDPISGHTALYWYRQSLGQGLEFLIYFQGNSAPDKSGLPSDRFSAERTGGSVSTLTIQRTQQEDSAVYLCASSLRQGYGYTFGSGTRLTVV.

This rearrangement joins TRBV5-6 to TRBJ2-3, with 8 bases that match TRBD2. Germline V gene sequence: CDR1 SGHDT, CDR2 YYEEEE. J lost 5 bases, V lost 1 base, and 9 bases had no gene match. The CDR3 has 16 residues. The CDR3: CASSLIGGGRIDTQYF. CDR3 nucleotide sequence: TGTGCCAGCAGCTTGATAGGTGGCGGGAGGATAGATACGCAGTATTTT.

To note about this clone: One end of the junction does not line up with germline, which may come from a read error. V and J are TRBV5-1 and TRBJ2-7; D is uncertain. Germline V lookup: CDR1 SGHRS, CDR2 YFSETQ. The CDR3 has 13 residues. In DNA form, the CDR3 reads TGCGCCAGCAGCTTGGAACCAGTTTACGGGCAGTACTTC. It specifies CASSLEPVYGQYF.

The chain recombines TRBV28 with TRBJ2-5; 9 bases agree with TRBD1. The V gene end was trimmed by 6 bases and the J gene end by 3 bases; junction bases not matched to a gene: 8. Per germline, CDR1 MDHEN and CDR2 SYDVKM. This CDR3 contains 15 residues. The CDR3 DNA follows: TGTGCCAGCAGCGGACCGGGACAGGGAAAAGAGACCCAGTACTTC. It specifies CASSGPGQGKETQYF.

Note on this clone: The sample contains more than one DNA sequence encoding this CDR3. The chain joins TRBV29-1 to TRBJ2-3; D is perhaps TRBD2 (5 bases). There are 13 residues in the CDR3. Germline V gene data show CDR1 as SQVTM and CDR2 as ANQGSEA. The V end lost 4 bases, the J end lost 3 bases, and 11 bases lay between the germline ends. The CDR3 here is CSVGGRGTDTQYF. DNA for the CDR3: TGCAGCGTTGGTGGGAGAGGTACAGATACGCAGTATTTT.

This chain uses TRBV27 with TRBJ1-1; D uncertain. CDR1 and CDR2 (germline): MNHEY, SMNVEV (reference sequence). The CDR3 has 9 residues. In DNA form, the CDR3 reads TGTGTAGGGAACACTGAAGCTTTCTTT. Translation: CVGNTEAFF.

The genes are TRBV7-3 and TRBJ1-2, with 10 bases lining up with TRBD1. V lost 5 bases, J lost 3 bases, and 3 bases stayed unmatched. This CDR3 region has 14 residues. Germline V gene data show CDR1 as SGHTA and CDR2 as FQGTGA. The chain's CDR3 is CASSRDRGDYGYTF. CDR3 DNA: TGTGCCAGCAGCCGGGACAGGGGAGACTATGGCTACACCTTC.

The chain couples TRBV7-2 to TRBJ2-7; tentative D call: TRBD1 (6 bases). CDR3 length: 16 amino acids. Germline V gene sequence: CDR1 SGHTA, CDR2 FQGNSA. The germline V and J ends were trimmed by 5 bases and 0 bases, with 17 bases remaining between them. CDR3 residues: CASSPLAGTNSYEQYF. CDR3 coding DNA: TGTGCCAGCAGCCCCTTGGCCGGGACAAACTCCTACGAGCAGTACTTC.

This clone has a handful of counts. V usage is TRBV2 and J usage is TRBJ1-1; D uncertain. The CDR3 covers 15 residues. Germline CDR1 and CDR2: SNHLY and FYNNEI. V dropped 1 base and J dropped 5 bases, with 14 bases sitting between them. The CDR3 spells CASSEGGTPGTEAFF. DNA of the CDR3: TGTGCCAGCAGTGAAGGTGGCACACCTGGGACTGAAGCTTTCTTT.

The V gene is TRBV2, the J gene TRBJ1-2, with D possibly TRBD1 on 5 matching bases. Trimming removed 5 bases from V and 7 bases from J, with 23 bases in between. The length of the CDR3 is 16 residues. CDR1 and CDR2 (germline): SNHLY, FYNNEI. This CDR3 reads CASSLGESGLRGGYTF. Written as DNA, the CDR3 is TGTGCCAGCAGTTTAGGTGAATCGGGGCTTCGGGGTGGCTACACCTTC. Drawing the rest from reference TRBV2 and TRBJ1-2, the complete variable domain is EPEVTQTPSHQVTQMGQEVILRCVPISNHLYFYWYRQILGQKVEFLVSFYNNEISEKSEIFDDQFSVERPDGSNFTLKIRSTKLEDSAMYFCASSLGESGLRGGYTFGSGTRLTVV.

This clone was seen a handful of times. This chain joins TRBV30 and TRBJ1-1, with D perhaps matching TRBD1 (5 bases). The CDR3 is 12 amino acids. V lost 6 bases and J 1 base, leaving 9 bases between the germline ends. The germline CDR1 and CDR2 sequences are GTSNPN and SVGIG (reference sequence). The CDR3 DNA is TGTGCCTGCGCGAGGGGGAACACTGAAGCTTTCTTT. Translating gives CACARGNTEAFF.

The CDR3 DNA follows: TGTGCCATCAGTGAGCTCAGGGCGGGAGACACAGATACGCAGTATTTT. Protein: CAISELRAGDTDTQYF. This chain links TRBV10-3 with TRBJ2-3, with 7 bases lining up with TRBD2. V was pared by 2 bases and J by 2 bases, with 7 bases of the junction left unmatched. This CDR3 is built from 16 residues. Germline-derived CDR1 and CDR2 are ENHRY and SYGVKD.

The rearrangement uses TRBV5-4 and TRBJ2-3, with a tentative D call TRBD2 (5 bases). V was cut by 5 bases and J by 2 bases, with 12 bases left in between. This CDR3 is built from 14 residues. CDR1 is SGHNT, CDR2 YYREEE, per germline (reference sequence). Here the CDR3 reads CASSSDSLTDTQYF. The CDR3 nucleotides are TGTGCCAGCAGTTCGGACTCCCTCACAGATACGCAGTATTTT.

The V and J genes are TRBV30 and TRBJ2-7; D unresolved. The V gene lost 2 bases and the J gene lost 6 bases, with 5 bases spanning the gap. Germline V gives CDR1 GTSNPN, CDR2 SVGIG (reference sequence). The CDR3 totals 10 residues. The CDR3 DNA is TGTGCCTGGAGTCAAGGCGAGCAGTACTTC. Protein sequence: CAWSQGEQYF.

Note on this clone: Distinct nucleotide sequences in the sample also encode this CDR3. CDR3 region: CASSPGGGDTQYF. The CDR3 DNA reads TGTGCCAGCAGCCCGGGAGGGGGGGATACGCAGTATTTT. The chain joins TRBV7-9 to TRBJ2-3, with TRBD2 matching over 8 bases. After removal of 5 bases from V and 6 bases from J, the junction contained 4 bases not matched to a gene. The CDR3 is 13 residues long. The germline gives CDR1 SEHNR, CDR2 FQNEAQ (reference sequence).

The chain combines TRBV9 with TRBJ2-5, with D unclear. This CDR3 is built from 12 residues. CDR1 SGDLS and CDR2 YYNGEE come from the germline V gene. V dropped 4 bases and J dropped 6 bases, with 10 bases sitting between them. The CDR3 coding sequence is TGTGCCAGCAGCCCCCAAGGGAAGACCCAGTACTTC. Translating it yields CASSPQGKTQYF.